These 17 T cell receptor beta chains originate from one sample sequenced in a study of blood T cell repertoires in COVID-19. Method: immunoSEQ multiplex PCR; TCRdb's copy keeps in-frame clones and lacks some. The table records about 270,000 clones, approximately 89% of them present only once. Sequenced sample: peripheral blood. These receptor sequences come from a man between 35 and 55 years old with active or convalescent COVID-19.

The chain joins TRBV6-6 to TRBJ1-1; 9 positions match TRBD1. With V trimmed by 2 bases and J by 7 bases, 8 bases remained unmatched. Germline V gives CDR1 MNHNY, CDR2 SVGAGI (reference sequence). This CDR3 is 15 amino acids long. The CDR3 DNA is TGTGCCAGCAGTTACACACGGACAGGGGTTAATGAAGCTTTCTTT. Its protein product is CASSYTRTGVNEAFF.

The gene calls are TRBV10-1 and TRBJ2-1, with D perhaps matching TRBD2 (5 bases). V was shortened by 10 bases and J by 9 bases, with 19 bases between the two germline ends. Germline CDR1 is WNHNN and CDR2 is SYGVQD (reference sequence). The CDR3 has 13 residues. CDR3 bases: TGCGCCACCTCCCAGGACTCCTGGGGTGAGCAGTTCTTC. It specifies CATSQDSWGEQFF.

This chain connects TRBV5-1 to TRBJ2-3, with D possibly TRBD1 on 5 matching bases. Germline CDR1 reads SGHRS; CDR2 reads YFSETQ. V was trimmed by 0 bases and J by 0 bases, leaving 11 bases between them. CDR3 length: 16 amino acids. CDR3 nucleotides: TGCGCCAGCAGCTTGGAGAGGACATGGAGCACAGATACGCAGTATTTT. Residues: CASSLERTWSTDTQYF.

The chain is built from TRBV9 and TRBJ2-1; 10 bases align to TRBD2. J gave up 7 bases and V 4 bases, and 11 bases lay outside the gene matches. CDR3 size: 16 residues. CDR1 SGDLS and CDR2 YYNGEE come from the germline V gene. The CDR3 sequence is CASSPPGGLARNEQFF. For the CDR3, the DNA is TGTGCCAGCAGCCCCCCTGGGGGACTAGCGAGAAATGAGCAGTTCTTC.

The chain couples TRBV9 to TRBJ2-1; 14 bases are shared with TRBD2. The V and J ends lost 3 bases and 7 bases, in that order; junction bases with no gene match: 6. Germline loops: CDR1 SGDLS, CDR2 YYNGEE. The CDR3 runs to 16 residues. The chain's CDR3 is CASSARTSGGPNEQFF. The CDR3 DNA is TGTGCCAGCAGCGCGAGGACTAGCGGGGGGCCGAATGAGCAGTTCTTC. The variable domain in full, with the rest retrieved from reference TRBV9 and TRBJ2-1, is DSGVTQTPKHLITATGQRVTLRCSPRSGDLSVYWYQQSLDQGLQFLIQYYNGEERAKGNILERFSAQQFPDLHSELNLSSLELGDSALYFCASSARTSGGPNEQFFGPGTRLTVL.

CDR3 bases: TGTGCCACCAGTGAGGAGGGACCTAGCAATCAGCCCCAGCATTTT. It translates to CATSEEGPSNQPQHF. The V gene is TRBV24-1, the J gene TRBJ1-5, with D perhaps matching TRBD1 (5 bases). Trimming stripped 4 bases from V and 0 bases from J, with 9 bases between. The germline V gene encodes CDR1 KGHDR and CDR2 SFDVKD. The CDR3 has 15 amino acids.

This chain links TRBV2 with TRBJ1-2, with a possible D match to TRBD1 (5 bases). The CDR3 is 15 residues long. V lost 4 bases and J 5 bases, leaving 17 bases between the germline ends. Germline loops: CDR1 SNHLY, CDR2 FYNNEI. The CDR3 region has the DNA TGTGCCAGCAGTGGTTTGCGACAGTTTACTTATGGCTACACCTTC. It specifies CASSGLRQFTYGYTF.

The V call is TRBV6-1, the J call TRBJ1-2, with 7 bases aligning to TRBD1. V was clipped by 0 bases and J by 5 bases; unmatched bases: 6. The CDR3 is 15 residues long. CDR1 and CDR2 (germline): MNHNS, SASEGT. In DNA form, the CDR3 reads TGTGCCAGCAGTGAAGCCCTGACAGGGCAGTATGGCTACACCTTC. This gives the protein CASSEALTGQYGYTF.

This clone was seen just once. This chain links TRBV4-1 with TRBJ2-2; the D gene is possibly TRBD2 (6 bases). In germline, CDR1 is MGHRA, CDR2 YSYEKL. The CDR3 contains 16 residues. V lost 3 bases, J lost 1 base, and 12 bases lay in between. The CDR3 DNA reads TGCGCCAGCAGCCAGGTGGCTAGCGAGAACACCGGGGAGCTGTTTTTT. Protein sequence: CASSQVASENTGELFF.

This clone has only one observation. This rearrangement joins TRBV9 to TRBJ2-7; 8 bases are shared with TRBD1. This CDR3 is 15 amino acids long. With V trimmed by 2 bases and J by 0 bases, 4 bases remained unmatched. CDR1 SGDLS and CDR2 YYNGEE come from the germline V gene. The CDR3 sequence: CASSVAGTGSYEQYF. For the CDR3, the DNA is TGTGCCAGCAGCGTTGCCGGGACAGGCTCCTACGAGCAGTACTTC.

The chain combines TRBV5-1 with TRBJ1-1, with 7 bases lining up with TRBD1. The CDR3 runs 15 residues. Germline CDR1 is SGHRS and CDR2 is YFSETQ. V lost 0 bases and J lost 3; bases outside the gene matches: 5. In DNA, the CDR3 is TGCGCCAGCAGCTTGGAGGGACAGAAGTACACTGAAGCTTTCTTT. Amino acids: CASSLEGQKYTEAFF. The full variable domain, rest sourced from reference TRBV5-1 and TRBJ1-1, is KAGVTQTPRYLIKTRGQQVTLSCSPISGHRSVSWYQQTPGQGLQFLFEYFSETQRNKGNFPGRFSGRQFSNSRSEMNVSTLELGDSALYLCASSLEGQKYTEAFFGQGTRLTVV.

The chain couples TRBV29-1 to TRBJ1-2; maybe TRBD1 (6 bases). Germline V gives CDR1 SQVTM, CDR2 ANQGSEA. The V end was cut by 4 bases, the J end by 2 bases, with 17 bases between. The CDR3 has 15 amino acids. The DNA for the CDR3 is TGCAGCGTTGCAAGACAGGTGGATATAAACTATGGCTACACCTTC. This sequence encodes CSVARQVDINYGYTF.

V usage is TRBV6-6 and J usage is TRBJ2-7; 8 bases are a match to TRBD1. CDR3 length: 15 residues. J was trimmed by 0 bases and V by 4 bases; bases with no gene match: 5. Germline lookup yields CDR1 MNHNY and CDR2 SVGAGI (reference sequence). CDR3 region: CASSSGTGLSYEQYF. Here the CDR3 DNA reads TGTGCCAGCAGTTCCGGGACAGGACTCTCCTACGAGCAGTACTTC.

CDR3 in DNA: TGTGCCAGCAGCCCCCCGGAGTTCCCAGACGAGCAGTACTTC. Its protein product is CASSPPEFPDEQYF. The chain couples TRBV7-2 to TRBJ2-7, with D uncertain. This CDR3 spans 14 amino acids. The germline V and J ends were trimmed by 5 bases and 5 bases, with 16 bases remaining between them. Germline CDR1 is SGHTA and CDR2 is FQGNSA.

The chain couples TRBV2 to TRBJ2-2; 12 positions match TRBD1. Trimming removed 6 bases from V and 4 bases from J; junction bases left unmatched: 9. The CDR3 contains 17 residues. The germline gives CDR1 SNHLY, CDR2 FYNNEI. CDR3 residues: CASRRPGQGAGTGELFF. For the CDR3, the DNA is TGTGCCAGCAGGAGGCCGGGACAGGGGGCGGGCACCGGGGAGCTGTTTTTT.

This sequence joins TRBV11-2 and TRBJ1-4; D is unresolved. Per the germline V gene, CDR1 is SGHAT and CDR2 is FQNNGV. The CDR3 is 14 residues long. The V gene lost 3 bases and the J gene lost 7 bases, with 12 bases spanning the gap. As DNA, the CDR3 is TGTGCCAGCAGCTTGGGCAGGATCCGTGAAAAACTGTTTTTT. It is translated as CASSLGRIREKLFF.

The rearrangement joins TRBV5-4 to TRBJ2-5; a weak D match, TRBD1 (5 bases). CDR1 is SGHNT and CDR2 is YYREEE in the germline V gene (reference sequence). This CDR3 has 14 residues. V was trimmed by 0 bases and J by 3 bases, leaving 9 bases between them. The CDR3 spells CASSLAGREETQYF. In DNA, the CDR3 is TGTGCCAGCAGCTTGGCGGGCAGGGAAGAGACCCAGTACTTC. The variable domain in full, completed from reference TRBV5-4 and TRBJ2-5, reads ETGVTQSPTHLIKTRGQQVTLRCSSQSGHNTVSWYQQALGQGPQFIFQYYREEENGRGNFPPRFSGLQFPNYSSELNVNALELDDSALYLCASSLAGREETQYFGPGTRLLVL.